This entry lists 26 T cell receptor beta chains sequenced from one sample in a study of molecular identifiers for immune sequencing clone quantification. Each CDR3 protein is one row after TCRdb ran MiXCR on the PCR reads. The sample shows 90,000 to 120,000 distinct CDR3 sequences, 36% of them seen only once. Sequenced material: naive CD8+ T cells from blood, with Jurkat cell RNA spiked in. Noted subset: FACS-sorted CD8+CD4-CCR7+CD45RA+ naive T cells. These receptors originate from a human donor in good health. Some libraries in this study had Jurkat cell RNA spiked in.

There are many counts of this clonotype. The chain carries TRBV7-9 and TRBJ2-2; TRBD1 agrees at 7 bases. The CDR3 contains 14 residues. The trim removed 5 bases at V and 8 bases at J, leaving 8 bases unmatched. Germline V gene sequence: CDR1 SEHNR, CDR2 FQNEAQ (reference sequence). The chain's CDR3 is CASSNRDSPGELFF. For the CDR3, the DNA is TGTGCCAGCAGCAACCGGGACAGCCCTGGGGAGCTGTTTTTT.

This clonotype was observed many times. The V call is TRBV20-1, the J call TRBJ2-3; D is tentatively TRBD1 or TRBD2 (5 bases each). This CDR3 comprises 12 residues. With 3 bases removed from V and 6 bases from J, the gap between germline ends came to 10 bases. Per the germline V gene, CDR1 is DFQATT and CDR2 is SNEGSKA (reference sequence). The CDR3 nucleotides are TGCAGTGCTAGTGAGGGGATGGATACGCAGTATTTT. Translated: CSASEGMDTQYF.

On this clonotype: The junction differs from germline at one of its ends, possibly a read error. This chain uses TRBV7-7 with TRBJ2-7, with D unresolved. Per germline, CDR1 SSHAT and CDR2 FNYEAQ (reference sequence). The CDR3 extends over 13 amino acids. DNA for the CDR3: TGTGCTAGCAGCTTGAGCACGGTGGGCGAGCAGTACTTC. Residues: CASSLSTVGEQYF.

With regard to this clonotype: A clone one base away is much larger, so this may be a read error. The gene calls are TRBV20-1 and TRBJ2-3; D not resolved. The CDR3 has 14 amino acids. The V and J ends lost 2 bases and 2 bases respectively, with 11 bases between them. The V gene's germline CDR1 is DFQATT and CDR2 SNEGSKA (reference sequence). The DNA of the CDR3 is TGCAGTGCTAGATTCCGGAGTAACACAGATACGCAGTATTTT. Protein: CSARFRSNTDTQYF.

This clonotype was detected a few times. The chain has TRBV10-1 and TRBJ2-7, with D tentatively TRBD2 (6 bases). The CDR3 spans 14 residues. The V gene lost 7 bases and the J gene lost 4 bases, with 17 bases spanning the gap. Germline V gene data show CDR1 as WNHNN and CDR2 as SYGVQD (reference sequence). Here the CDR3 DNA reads TGCGCCAGCAAAGTCGTTCCCGGGACTTACGAGCAGTACTTC. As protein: CASKVVPGTYEQYF.

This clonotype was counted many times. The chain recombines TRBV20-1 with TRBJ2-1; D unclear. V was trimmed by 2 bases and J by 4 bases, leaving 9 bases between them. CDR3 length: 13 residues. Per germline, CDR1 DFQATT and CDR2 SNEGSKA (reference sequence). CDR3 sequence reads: CSARQRRYNEQFF. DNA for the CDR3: TGCAGTGCTAGACAGAGGCGATACAATGAGCAGTTCTTC.

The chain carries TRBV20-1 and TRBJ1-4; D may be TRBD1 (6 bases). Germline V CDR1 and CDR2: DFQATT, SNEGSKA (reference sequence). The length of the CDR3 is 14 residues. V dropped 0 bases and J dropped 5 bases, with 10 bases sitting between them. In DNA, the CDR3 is TGCAGTGCTAGAGATGACAGGATAAATGAAAAACTGTTTTTT. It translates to CSARDDRINEKLFF.

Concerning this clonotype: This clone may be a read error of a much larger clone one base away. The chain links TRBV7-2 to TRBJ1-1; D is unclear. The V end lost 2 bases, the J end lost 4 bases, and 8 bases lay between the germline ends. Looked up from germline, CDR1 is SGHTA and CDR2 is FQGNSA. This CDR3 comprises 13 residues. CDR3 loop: CASSLYSITEAFF. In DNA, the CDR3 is TGTGCCAGCAGCTTATACAGTATCACTGAAGCTTTCTTT.

CDR3 protein: CASSYSVGLETQYF. The CDR3 DNA follows: TGTGCCAGCAGTTATAGTGTAGGGTTAGAGACCCAGTACTTC. This rearrangement joins TRBV6-2 or TRBV6-3 to TRBJ2-5; D is uncertain. Trimming removed 3 bases at V and 4 bases at J, with 12 bases between. This CDR3 spans 14 amino acids. CDR1 and CDR2 (germline): MNHEY, SVGEGT.

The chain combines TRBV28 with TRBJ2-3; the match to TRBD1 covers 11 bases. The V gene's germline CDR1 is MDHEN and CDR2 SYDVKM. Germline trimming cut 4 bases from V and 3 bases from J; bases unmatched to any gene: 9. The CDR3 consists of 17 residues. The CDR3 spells CASSSPGQGVGTDTQYF. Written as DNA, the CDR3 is TGTGCCAGCAGTTCCCCGGGACAGGGGGTAGGAACAGATACGCAGTATTTT.

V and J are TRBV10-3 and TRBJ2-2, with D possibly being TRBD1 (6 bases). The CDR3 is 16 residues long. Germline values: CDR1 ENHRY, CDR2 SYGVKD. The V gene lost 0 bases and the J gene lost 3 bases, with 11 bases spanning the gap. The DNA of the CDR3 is TGTGCCATCAGTGAGTCGCCAGGGGTGCACACCGGGGAGCTGTTTTTT. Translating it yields CAISESPGVHTGELFF.

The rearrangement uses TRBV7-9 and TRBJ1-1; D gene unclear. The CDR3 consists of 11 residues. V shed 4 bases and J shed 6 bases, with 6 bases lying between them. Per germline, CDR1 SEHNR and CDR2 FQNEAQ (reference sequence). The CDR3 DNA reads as TGTGCCAGCAGCTCTCAGTCTGAAGCTTTCTTT. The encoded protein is CASSSQSEAFF.

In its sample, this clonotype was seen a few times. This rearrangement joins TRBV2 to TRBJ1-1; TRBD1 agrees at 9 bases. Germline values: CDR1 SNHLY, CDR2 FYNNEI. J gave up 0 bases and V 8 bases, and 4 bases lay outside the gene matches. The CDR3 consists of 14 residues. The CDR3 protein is CASGWTGVNTEAFF. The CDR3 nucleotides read TGTGCCAGCGGATGGACAGGGGTGAACACTGAAGCTTTCTTT.

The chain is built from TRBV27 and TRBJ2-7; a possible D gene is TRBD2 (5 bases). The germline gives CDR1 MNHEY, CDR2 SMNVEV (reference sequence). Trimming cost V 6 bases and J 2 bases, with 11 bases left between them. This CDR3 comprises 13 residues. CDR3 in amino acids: CASSLSEAYEQYF. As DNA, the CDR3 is TGTGCCAGCAGCCTTAGCGAGGCCTACGAGCAGTACTTC.

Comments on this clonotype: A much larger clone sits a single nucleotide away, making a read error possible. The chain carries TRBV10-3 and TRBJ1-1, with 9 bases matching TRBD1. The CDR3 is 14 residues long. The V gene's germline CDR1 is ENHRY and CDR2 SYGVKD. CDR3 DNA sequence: TGTTCCATCTGGACAGGGGACCAGAACACTGAAGCTTTCTTT. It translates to CSIWTGDQNTEAFF.

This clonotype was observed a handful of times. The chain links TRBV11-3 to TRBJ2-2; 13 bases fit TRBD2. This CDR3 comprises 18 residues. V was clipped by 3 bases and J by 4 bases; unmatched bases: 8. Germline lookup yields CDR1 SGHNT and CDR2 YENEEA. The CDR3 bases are TGTGCCAGCAGCTTCCGGACTAGCGGGAGCCCAAGCACCGGGGAGCTGTTTTTT. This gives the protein CASSFRTSGSPSTGELFF.

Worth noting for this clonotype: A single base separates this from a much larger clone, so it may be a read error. The CDR3 DNA sequence: TGCAGCGTTGCCATTAGCGGGAGTAGTAGGACGCAGTATTTT. This gives the protein CSVAISGSSRTQYF. The rearrangement joins TRBV29-1 to TRBJ2-3, with 9 bases that match TRBD2. J lost 9 bases, V lost 4 bases, and 11 bases had no gene match. Germline-derived CDR1 and CDR2 are SQVTM and ANQGSEA. The CDR3 has 14 amino acids.

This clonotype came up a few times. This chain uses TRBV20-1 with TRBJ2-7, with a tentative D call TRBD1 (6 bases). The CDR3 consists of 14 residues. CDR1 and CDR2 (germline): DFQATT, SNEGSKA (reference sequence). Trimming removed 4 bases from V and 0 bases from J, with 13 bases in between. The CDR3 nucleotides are TGCAGTGCTATATACAGGGTCAGCTCCTACGAGCAGTACTTC. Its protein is CSAIYRVSSYEQYF.

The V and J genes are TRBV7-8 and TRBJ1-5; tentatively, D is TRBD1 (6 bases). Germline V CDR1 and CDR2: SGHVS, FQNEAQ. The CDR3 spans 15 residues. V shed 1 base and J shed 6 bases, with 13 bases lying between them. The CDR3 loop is CASSLERGRGQPQHF. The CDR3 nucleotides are TGTGCCAGCAGCTTAGAAAGGGGGAGGGGTCAGCCCCAGCATTTT. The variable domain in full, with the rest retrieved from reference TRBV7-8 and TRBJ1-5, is GAGVSQSPRYKVAKRGQDVALRCDPISGHVSLFWYQQALGQGPEFLTYFQNEAQLDKSGLPSDRFFAERPEGSVSTLKIQRTQQEDSAVYLCASSLERGRGQPQHFGDGTRLSIL.

The CDR3 is CASSVGSAGETQYF. The CDR3 DNA reads TGTGCCAGCAGCGTTGGGTCCGCGGGAGAGACCCAGTACTTC. This sequence joins TRBV9 and TRBJ2-5; tentative D call: TRBD2 (5 bases). The V and J ends lost 2 bases and 4 bases respectively, with 12 bases between them. CDR1 and CDR2 (germline): SGDLS, YYNGEE. This CDR3 region has 14 residues.

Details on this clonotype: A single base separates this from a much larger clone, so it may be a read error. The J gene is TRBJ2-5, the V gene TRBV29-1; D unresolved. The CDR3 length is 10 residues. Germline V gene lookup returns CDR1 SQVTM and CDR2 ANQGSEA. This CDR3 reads CGVDQETQYF. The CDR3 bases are TGCGGCGTTGATCAGGAGACCCAGTACTTC.

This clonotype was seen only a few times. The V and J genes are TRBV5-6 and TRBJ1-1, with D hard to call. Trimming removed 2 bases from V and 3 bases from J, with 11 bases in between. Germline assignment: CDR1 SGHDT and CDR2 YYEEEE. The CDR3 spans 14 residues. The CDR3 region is CASSLGYGDTEAFF. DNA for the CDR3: TGTGCCAGCAGCTTAGGGTACGGTGACACTGAAGCTTTCTTT.

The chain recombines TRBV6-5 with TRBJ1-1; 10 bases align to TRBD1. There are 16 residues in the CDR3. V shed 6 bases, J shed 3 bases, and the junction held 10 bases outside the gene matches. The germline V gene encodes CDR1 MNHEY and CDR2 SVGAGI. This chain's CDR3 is CASRYGDRGTDTEAFF. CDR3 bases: TGTGCCAGCAGGTACGGGGACAGGGGCACGGACACTGAAGCTTTCTTT.

The CDR3: CASSPEDREEPRYF. The CDR3 nucleotides read TGTGCCAGCAGCCCGGAGGACAGGGAGGAGCCCCGGTACTTC. The chain couples TRBV6-2 or TRBV6-3 to TRBJ2-5; TRBD1 matches at 8 bases. The junction had 16 bases not matched to a gene; V was cut back by 6 bases and J by 13 bases. The length of the CDR3 is 14 residues. The germline V gene has CDR1 MNHEY and CDR2 SVGEGT.

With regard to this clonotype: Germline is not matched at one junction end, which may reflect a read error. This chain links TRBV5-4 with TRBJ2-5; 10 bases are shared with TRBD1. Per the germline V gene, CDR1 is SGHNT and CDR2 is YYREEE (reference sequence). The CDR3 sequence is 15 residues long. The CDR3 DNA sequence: TGTGCCAGCAGCTTGCCCGGGACAGGGGAAGAGCCCCAGTACTTC. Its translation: CASSLPGTGEEPQYF.

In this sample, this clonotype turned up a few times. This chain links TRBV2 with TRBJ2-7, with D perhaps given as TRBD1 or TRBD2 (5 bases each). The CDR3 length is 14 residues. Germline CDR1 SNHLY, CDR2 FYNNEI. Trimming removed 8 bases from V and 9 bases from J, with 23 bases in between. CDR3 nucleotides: TGTGCCAGCTCATGGGGACCGAGTACAGGCGGGCAGTACTTC. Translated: CASSWGPSTGGQYF. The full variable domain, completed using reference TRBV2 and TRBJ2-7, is EPEVTQTPSHQVTQMGQEVILRCVPISNHLYFYWYRQILGQKVEFLVSFYNNEISEKSEIFDDQFSVERPDGSNFTLKIRSTKLEDSAMYFCASSWGPSTGGQYFGPGTRLTVT.